Following are 20 T cell receptor beta chains from one sample sequenced in a study of technical replicates of blood from a handful of donors. Libraries were prepared by immunoSEQ multiplex PCR; TCRdb keeps only in-frame clonotypes and omits some of them. Of some 77,000 clones in the sample, 95% to 98% are singletons; the top ten hold 0.34%. Specimen: T cells isolated from PBMCs. The receptors stem from a human donor in good health.

The V call is TRBV21-1, the J call TRBJ2-3; the table gives TRBD2 as D, unverified against the DNA. TRBV21-1 constitutes a pseudogene. CDR3 size: 15 residues. DNA of the CDR3: TGTGCCAGAAGGGGGCTAGCGGGAGGCACAGATACGCAGTATTTT. Translated: CARRGLAGGTDTQYF.

This clone was detected only once. The V and J genes are TRBV6-5 and TRBJ1-4; no definite D call. Germline V gene data show CDR1 as MNHEY and CDR2 as SVGAGI. The CDR3 covers 15 residues. Deletions cut 0 bases from V and 5 bases from J, with 10 bases between. The CDR3 DNA is TGTGCCAGCAGTTACTCGAATTTCGGGAATGAAAAACTGTTTTTT. It translates to CASSYSNFGNEKLFF.

This clone was detected once. The rearrangement joins TRBV5-5 to TRBJ1-4; weak D call: TRBD1 (5 bases). Germline CDR1 reads SGHKS; CDR2 reads YYEKEE (reference sequence). The CDR3 has 14 residues. The V and J ends lost 1 base and 3 bases respectively, with 7 bases between them. This chain's CDR3 is CASSLTGSNEKLFF. CDR3 bases: TGTGCCAGCAGCTTGACAGGTTCTAATGAAAAACTGTTTTTT.

There are a few counts of this clone. The gene calls are TRBV30 and TRBJ2-5; 10 bases line up with TRBD1. The ends lost 2 bases at V and 2 bases at J; junction bases unmatched: 5. This CDR3 comprises 15 residues. Germline V CDR1 and CDR2: GTSNPN, SVGIG (reference sequence). CDR3 DNA: TGTGCCTGGAGTTCCGGGACAGGGGCGCAAGAGACCCAGTACTTC. It yields the protein CAWSSGTGAQETQYF.

The V gene is TRBV18, the J gene TRBJ2-1; 8 positions match TRBD2. Germline CDR1 KGHSH, CDR2 LQKENI. CDR3 length: 14 residues. V lost 5 bases to trimming and J lost 9 bases; unmatched junction nucleotides: 9. CDR3 bases: TGTGCCAGCTCATTGGGACTAGTGGAGGGTGAGCAGTTCTTC. Its protein is CASSLGLVEGEQFF.

The chain employs TRBV29-1 and TRBJ1-2; no clear D. Trimming pared 7 bases from V and 8 bases from J, leaving 14 bases between. The length of the CDR3 is 11 residues. Germline loops: CDR1 SQVTM, CDR2 ANQGSEA. The CDR3 sequence is CSARTSMGYTF. Here the CDR3 DNA reads TGCAGCGCCCGAACCTCTATGGGCTACACCTTC. The entire variable domain, with the rest obtained from reference TRBV29-1 and TRBJ1-2, is as follows: SAVISQKPSRDICQRGTSLTIQCQVDSQVTMMFWYRQQPGQSLTLIATANQGSEATYESGFVIDKFPISRPNLTFSTLTVSNMSPEDSSIYLCSARTSMGYTFGSGTRLTVV.

J is TRBJ2-5 and V is TRBV5-6; D is ambiguous. The CDR3 has 11 residues. V lost 2 bases, J lost 4 bases, and 3 bases lay in between. Looked up from germline, CDR1 is SGHDT and CDR2 is YYEEEE. CDR3 sequence (DNA): TGTGCCAGCAGCTTCGGAGAGACCCAGTACTTC. Translation: CASSFGETQYF.

The chain couples TRBV28 to TRBJ1-4, with 8 bases aligning to TRBD1. CDR3 length equals 15 residues. Germline lookup yields CDR1 MDHEN and CDR2 SYDVKM. V shed 6 bases and J 3 bases; nucleotides not matched to a gene: 6. The CDR3 region has the DNA TGTGCCAGCAGCCGAACGACAGGGGCTAATGAAAAACTGTTTTTT. This sequence encodes CASSRTTGANEKLFF.

This clone was observed once. The rearrangement uses TRBV13 and TRBJ1-4, with 10 bases identical to TRBD1. The CDR3 sequence is 15 residues long. V gave up 5 bases and J gave up 5 bases; unmatched junction bases: 5. CDR1 is PRHDT and CDR2 is FYEKMQ in the germline V gene (reference sequence). The DNA of the CDR3 is TGTGCCAGCAGCACGACGACAGGGGGCAATGAAAAACTGTTTTTT. This encodes CASSTTTGGNEKLFF.

The chain combines TRBV7-9 with TRBJ2-7, with 8 bases fitting TRBD2. Losses at the gene ends were 1 base for V and 3 bases for J; bases not matched to a gene: 5. CDR1 SEHNR and CDR2 FQNEAQ come from the germline V gene (reference sequence). CDR3 length: 15 amino acids. The CDR3 bases are TGTGCCAGCAGCTTAGAGGCTAGCGGGTTCTACGAGCAGTACTTC. Amino acid sequence: CASSLEASGFYEQYF.

The chain combines TRBV9 with TRBJ2-7; D may be TRBD2 (7 bases). Germline V gene lookup returns CDR1 SGDLS and CDR2 YYNGEE. The CDR3 has 14 amino acids. The V and J ends lost 4 bases and 2 bases respectively, with 13 bases between them. The CDR3 region has the DNA TGTGCCAGCAGCCTCGGGGGGCCTGCCTACGAGCAGTACTTC. As protein: CASSLGGPAYEQYF.

V and J are TRBV5-6 and TRBJ2-1; no definite D call. V was trimmed by 1 base and J by 0 bases, leaving 11 bases between them. The CDR3 has 16 residues. Germline loops: CDR1 SGHDT, CDR2 YYEEEE. The CDR3 bases are TGTGCCAGCAGCTTGTATCTAGTAATCTCCTACAATGAGCAGTTCTTC. Residues: CASSLYLVISYNEQFF. Using reference TRBV5-6 and TRBJ2-1 for the parts outside the CDR3, the full variable domain is DAGVTQSPTHLIKTRGQQVTLRCSPKSGHDTVSWYQQALGQGPQFIFQYYEEEERQRGNFPDRFSGHQFPNYSSELNVNALLLGDSALYLCASSLYLVISYNEQFFGPGTRLTVL.

The chain joins TRBV5-6 to TRBJ1-5; a weak D match, TRBD1 (6 bases). The CDR3 runs to 15 residues. Germline V lookup: CDR1 SGHDT, CDR2 YYEEEE. Trimming removed 4 bases from V and 3 bases from J, with 14 bases in between. The DNA for the CDR3 is TGTGCCAGCAGCGGAGGACAGCTCTTCAATCAGCCCCAGCATTTT. Translating it yields CASSGGQLFNQPQHF.

The chain carries TRBV20-1 and TRBJ2-5; no clear D gene. V was clipped by 3 bases and J by 5 bases, with 4 bases between them. The CDR3 extends over 10 amino acids. Germline V gene data show CDR1 as DFQATT and CDR2 as SNEGSKA (reference sequence). The CDR3 nucleotides are TGCAGTGCTAGTGGCGAGACCCAGTACTTC. Translation gives CSASGETQYF.

V usage is TRBV6-4 and J usage is TRBJ2-1; 7 nucleotides agree with TRBD1. J lost 10 bases, V lost 3 bases, and 9 bases had no gene match. Germline V gives CDR1 MRHNA, CDR2 SNTAGT. The CDR3 sequence is 14 residues long. The CDR3: CASSEQSGGKEQFF. The CDR3 nucleotides are TGTGCCAGCAGTGAGCAGTCAGGGGGAAAGGAGCAGTTCTTC.

The chain links TRBV18 to TRBJ1-2, with D possibly being TRBD1 (5 bases). Germline V CDR1 and CDR2: KGHSH, LQKENI. The CDR3 has 17 amino acids. The V and J ends lost 4 bases and 5 bases respectively, with 23 bases between them. CDR3 nucleotide sequence: TGTGCCAGCTCACGTCTCCAGCCCTCGACAGATTCGTATGGCTACACCTTC. Protein: CASSRLQPSTDSYGYTF. Full variable domain (outside the CDR3, taken from reference TRBV18 and TRBJ1-2): NAGVMQNPRHLVRRRGQEARLRCSPMKGHSHVYWYRQLPEEGLKFMVYLQKENIIDESGMPKERFSAEFPKEGPSILRIQQVVRGDSAAYFCASSRLQPSTDSYGYTFGSGTRLTVV.

J is TRBJ2-5 and V is TRBV18; 9 nucleotides match TRBD1. Germline V CDR1 and CDR2: KGHSH, LQKENI. The CDR3 consists of 14 residues. J lost 3 bases, V lost 3 bases, and 2 bases had no gene match. CDR3 region: CASSPRTGEETQYF. In nucleotides, the CDR3 is TGTGCCAGCTCACCTAGGACAGGGGAAGAGACCCAGTACTTC.

The chain links TRBV2 to TRBJ2-7; TRBD2 matches 12 bases. Germline V gene lookup returns CDR1 SNHLY and CDR2 FYNNEI. The J segment lost 3 bases and the V segment lost 7 bases, leaving 7 bases of the junction unmatched. The CDR3 is 15 residues long. CDR3 in amino acids: CASTPLTSGSYEQYF. CDR3 coding DNA: TGTGCCAGCACCCCCCTGACTAGCGGGAGCTACGAGCAGTACTTC.

This clone was counted between two and nine times. This chain uses TRBV6-4 with TRBJ2-3; the D gene is possibly TRBD2 (6 bases). Looked up from germline, CDR1 is MRHNA and CDR2 is SNTAGT. CDR3 size: 14 residues. V was shortened by 4 bases and J by 2 bases, with 10 bases between the two germline ends. CDR3: CASSAGEHTDTQYF. The CDR3 bases are TGTGCCAGCAGTGCGGGAGAACACACAGATACGCAGTATTTT.

This clone has a single count. The V gene is TRBV2, the J gene TRBJ2-4; 8 positions agree with TRBD1. This CDR3 spans 16 amino acids. V gave up 4 bases and J gave up 3 bases; unmatched junction bases: 8. Germline V CDR1 and CDR2: SNHLY, FYNNEI. As DNA, the CDR3 is TGTGCCAGCAGTGGAGGACAGGGCCCCTTCAAAAACATTCAGTACTTC. Translated: CASSGGQGPFKNIQYF.